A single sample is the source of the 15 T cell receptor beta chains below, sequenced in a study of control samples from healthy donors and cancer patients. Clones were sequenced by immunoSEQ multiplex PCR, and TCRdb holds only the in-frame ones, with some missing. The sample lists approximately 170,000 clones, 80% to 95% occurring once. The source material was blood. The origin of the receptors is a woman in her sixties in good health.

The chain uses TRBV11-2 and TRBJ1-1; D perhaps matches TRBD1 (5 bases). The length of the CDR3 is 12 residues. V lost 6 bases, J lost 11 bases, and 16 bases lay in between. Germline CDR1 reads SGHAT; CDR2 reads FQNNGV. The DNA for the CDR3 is TGTGCCAGCAGTGCCGGGGGGGGTGAGGCTTTCTTT. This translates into CASSAGGGEAFF.

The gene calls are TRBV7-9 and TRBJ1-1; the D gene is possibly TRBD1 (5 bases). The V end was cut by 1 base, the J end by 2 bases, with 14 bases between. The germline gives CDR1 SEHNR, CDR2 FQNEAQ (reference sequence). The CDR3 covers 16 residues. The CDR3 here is CASSLEFGQGNTEAFF. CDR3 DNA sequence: TGTGCCAGCAGCTTAGAGTTTGGGCAGGGTAACACTGAAGCTTTCTTT. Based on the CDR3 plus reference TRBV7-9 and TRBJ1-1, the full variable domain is DTGVSQNPRHKITKRGQNVTFRCDPISEHNRLYWYRQTLGQGPEFLTYFQNEAQLEKSRLLSDRFSAERPKGSFSTLEIQRTEQGDSAMYLCASSLEFGQGNTEAFFGQGTRLTVV.

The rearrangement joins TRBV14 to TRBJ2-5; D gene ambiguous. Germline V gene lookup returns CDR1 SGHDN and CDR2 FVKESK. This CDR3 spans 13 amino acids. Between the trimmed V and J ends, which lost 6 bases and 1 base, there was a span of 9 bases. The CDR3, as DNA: TGTGCCAGCAGTCAACTGACCCAAGAGACCCAGTACTTC. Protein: CASSQLTQETQYF.

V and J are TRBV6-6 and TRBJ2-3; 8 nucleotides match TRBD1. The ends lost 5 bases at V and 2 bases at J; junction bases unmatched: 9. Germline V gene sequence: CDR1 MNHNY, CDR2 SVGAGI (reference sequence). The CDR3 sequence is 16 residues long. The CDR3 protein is CASSHGTGDFTDTQYF. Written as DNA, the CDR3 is TGTGCCAGCAGTCACGGGACAGGCGATTTCACAGATACGCAGTATTTT.

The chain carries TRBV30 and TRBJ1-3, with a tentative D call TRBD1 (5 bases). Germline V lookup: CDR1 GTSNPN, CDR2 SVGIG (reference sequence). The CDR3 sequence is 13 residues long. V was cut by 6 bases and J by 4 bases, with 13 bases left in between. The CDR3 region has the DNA TGTGCCTGCCTACCACGGGGGGGAAACACCATATATTTT. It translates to CACLPRGGNTIYF.

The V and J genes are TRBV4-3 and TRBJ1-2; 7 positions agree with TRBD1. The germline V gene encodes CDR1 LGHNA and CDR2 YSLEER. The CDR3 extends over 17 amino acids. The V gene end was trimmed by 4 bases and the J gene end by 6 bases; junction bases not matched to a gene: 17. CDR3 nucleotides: TGCGCCAGCAGCCGTGGATTTGGGACAGCTTTAACGCATGGCTACACCTTC. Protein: CASSRGFGTALTHGYTF.

This CDR3 reads CASSLRGPSQPQHF. The CDR3, as DNA: TGTGCCAGCAGTTTACGAGGGCCGAGTCAGCCCCAGCATTTT. The V call is TRBV27, the J call TRBJ1-5, with no clear D. The CDR3 runs to 14 residues. The germline V and J ends were trimmed by 2 bases and 6 bases, with 11 bases remaining between them. The V gene's germline CDR1 is MNHEY and CDR2 SMNVEV (reference sequence).

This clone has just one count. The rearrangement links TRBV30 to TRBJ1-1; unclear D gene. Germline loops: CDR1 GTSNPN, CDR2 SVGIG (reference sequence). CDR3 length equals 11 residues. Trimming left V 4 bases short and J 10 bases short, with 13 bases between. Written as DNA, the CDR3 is TGTGCCTGGAATCCCACCATGGTAGCTTTCTTT. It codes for CAWNPTMVAFF. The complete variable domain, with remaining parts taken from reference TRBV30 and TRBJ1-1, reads SQTIHQWPATLVQPVGSPLSLECTVEGTSNPNLYWYRQAAGRGLQLLFYSVGIGQISSEVPQNLSASRPQDRQFILSSKKLLLSDSGFYLCAWNPTMVAFFGQGTRLTVV.

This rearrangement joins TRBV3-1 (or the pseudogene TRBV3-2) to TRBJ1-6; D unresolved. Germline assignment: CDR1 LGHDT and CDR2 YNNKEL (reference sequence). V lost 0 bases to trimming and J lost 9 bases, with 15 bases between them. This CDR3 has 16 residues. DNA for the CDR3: TGTGCCAGCAGCCAAGAAAACACGGTGGGATTTTCACCCCTCCACTTT. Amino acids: CASSQENTVGFSPLHF.

Here the CDR3 DNA reads TGTGCCAGCAACGGACCGGACCGGGAGACCCAGTACTTC. This sequence encodes CASNGPDRETQYF. The genes are TRBV5-4 and TRBJ2-5; D remains unclear. Germline values: CDR1 SGHNT, CDR2 YYREEE (reference sequence). V was pared by 6 bases and J by 5 bases, with 14 bases between. This CDR3 region has 13 residues.

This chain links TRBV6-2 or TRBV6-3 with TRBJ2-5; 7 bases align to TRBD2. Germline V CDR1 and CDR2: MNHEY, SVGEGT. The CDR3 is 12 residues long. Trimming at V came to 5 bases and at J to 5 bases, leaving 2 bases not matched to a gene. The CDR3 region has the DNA TGTGCCAGCAGTGCAGCGGGGGAGACCCAGTACTTC. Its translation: CASSAAGETQYF.

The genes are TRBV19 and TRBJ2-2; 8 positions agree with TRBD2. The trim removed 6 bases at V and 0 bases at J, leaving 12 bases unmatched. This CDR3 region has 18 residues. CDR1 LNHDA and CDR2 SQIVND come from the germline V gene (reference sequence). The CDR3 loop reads CASSEGQAGAANTGELFF. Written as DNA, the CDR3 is TGTGCCAGTAGCGAGGGACAAGCGGGGGCTGCGAACACCGGGGAGCTGTTTTTT.

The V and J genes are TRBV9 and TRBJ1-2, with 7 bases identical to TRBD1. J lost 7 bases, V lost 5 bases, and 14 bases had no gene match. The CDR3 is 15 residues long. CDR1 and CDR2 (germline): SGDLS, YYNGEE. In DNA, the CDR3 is TGTGCCAGCAGTCAAAACAGGGGAGAAGGGAGTGGCTACACCTTC. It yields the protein CASSQNRGEGSGYTF.

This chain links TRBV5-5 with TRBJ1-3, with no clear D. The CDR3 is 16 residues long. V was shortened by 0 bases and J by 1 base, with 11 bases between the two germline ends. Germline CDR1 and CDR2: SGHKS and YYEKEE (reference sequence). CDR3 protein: CASSLATVRSGNTIYF. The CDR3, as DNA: TGTGCCAGCAGCTTGGCCACGGTACGTTCTGGAAACACCATATATTTT.

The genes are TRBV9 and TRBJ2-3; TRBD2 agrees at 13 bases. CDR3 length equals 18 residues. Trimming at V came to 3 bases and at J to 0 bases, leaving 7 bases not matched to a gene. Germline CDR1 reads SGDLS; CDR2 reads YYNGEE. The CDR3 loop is CASSETSGGAGSTDTQYF. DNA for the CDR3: TGTGCCAGCAGCGAAACTAGCGGGGGGGCTGGTAGCACAGATACGCAGTATTTT.